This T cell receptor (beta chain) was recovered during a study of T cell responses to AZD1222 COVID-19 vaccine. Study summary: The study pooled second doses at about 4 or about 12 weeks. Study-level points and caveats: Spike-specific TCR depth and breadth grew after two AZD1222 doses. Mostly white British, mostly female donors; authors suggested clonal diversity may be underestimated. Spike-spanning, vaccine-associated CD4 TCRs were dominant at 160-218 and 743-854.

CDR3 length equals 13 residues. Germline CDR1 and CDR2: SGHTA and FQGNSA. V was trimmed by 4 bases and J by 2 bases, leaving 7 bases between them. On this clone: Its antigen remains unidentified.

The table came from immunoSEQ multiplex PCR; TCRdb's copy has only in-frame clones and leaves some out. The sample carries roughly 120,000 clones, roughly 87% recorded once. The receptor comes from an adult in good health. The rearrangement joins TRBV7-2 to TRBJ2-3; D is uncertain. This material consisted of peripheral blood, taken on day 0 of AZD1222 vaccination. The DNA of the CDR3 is TGTGCCAGCAGCTCCTCTTACACAGATACGCAGTATTTT. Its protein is CASSSSYTDTQYF. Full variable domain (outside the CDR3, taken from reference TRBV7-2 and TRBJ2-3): GAGVSQSPSNKVTEKGKDVELRCDPISGHTALYWYRQSLGQGLEFLIYFQGNSAPDKSGLPSDRFSAERTGGSVSTLTIQRTQQEDSAVYLCASSSSYTDTQYFGPGTRLTVL.